This record looks at one T cell receptor (beta chain) sequence and its context. The antigen remains undetermined. CDR1 is KGHDR, CDR2 SFDVKD, per germline. The CDR3 has 14 amino acids. Trimming removed 7 bases from V and 15 bases from J; junction bases left unmatched: 15. Here immunoSEQ multiplex PCR was the method, and the copy in TCRdb shows in-frame clones only, minus some. The repertoire includes approximately 130,000 clones, more than 85% of them detected once, and under 4% sits in the top ten. The sample comes from a study of T cell responses to AZD1222 COVID-19 vaccine. Overall study results and limits: Clonal diversity was possibly underestimated, and white British individuals and females predominated among donors. The peak T cell response came first, and repertoires were sampled only after it.

V usage is TRBV24-1 and J usage is TRBJ2-1, with TRBD2 matching over 9 bases. The source was peripheral blood, collected on day 0 of AZD1222 vaccination. The sequence was collected from an adult in good health. CDR3 coding DNA: TGTGCCACCAGCCTGGCTAGCGGGGAGGGAGGACGGTTCTTC. The encoded protein is CATSLASGEGGRFF.